This T cell receptor (beta chain) was sequenced in a study of T cells in Graves' hyperthyroidism and ophthalmopathy. This CDR3 is 13 amino acids long. Germline-derived CDR1 and CDR2 are SGHAT and FQNNGV. The ends were cut back, 3 bases at V and 7 bases at J, with 10 bases in the middle. Amplification of TCR beta CDR3 regions used RNA as the template. RT-PCR in the first round (using the HTBI primer set) targeted the TCR CDR3. In TCRdb, the multiplex PCR reads were re-called with MiXCR into one record per CDR3 protein. The sample comprises around 300,000 distinct CDR3 sequences, around 15% of which are singletons, and roughly 7.9% rests with the top ten. This clonotype was detected ten times or more.

The gene calls are TRBV11-2 and TRBJ2-1; D is unresolved. This TCR derives from a woman in her thirties or forties with Graves' hyperthyroidism. The sequencing input was blood. CDR3 DNA sequence: TGTGCCAGCAGCTTTCCCCCCCTTAATGAGCAGTTCTTC. Its protein product is CASSFPPLNEQFF.